This entry concerns a single TCR beta chain. Only in-frame clones appear in the TCRdb table, and some are missing; sequencing was by immunoSEQ multiplex PCR. Of 300,000 to 450,000 clones in the sample, 89% were seen once. This sample was taken from a study of blood T cell repertoires in COVID-19. This CDR3 is 15 amino acids long. From germline, CDR1 is SGHAT and CDR2 FQDESV (reference sequence). Trimming took 4 bases from V and 4 from J, leaving 14 bases between them. This TCR was recovered from a woman aged 55-75 years with COVID-19, enrolled during active disease. Sequenced material: peripheral blood. This sequence joins TRBV11-1 and TRBJ1-3; the D gene is possibly TRBD1 (5 bases). CDR3 DNA sequence: TGTGCCAGCAGCTATCAGGGCCTACTGGGAAACACCATATATTTT. This codes for CASSYQGLLGNTIYF.